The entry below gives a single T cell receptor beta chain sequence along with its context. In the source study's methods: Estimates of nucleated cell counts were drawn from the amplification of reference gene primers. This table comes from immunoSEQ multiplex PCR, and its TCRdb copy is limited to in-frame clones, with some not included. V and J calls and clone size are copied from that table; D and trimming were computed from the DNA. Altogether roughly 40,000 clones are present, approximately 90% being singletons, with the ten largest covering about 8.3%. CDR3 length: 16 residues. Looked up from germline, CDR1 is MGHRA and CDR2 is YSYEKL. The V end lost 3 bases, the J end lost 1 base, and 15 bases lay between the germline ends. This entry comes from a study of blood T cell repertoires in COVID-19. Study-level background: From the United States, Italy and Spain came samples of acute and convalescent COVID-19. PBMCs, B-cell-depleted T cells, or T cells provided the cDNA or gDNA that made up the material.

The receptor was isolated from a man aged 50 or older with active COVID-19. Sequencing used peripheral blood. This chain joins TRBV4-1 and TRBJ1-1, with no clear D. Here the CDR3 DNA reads TGCGCCAGCAGCCATTCCTTCCTACGGTCGAACACTGAAGCTTTCTTT. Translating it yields CASSHSFLRSNTEAFF.